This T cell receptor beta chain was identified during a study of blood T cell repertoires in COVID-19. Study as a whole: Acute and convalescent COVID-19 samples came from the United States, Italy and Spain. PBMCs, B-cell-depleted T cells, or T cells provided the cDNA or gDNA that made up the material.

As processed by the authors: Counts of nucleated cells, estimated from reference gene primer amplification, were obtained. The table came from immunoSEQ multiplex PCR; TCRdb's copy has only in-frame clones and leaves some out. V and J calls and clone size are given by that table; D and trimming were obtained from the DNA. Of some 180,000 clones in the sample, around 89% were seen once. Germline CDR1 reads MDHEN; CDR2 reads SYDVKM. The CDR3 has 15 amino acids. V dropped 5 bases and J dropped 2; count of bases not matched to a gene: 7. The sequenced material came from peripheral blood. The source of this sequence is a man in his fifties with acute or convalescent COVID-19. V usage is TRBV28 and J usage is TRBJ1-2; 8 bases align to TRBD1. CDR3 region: CASSRPDRDNYGYTF. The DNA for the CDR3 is TGTGCCAGCAGTCGTCCGGACAGGGACAACTATGGCTACACCTTC.